Below are 27 T cell receptor beta chains sequenced from a single sample in a study of cytomegalovirus exposure and HLA in healthy donors. The study ran its PCR with 60 Vbeta and 13 Jbeta primers. Measured with immunoSEQ multiplex PCR; TCRdb has only the in-frame clones, and not every one. The sample holds approximately 110,000 clones, just over 15% seen once. The sample comprised PBMCs. These receptor sequences come from a woman in her late teens or twenties in good health and CMV-seronegative.

This clone was found a few times. The chain carries TRBV4-1 and TRBJ2-7; 9 positions match TRBD2. V shed 1 base and J 2 bases; nucleotides not matched to a gene: 6. CDR3 size: 16 residues. The germline CDR1 and CDR2 sequences are MGHRA and YSYEKL. CDR3 loop: CASSQVTSGLPYEQYF. The CDR3 DNA reads as TGCGCCAGCAGCCAAGTGACTAGCGGCCTTCCCTACGAGCAGTACTTC.

This clone occurred a few times. The V gene is TRBV7-9, the J gene TRBJ1-1, with TRBD1 matching 7 bases. The V segment lost 2 bases and the J segment 9 bases; nucleotides outside the gene matches: 6. From germline, CDR1 is SEHNR and CDR2 FQNEAQ (reference sequence). There are 13 residues in the CDR3. In nucleotides, the CDR3 is TGTGCCAGCAGCTTATTAGAAGGGGGCAAAGCTTTCTTT. Translation gives CASSLLEGGKAFF.

The V call is TRBV18, the J call TRBJ1-6; D gene uncertain. Trimming took 3 bases from V and 7 from J, leaving 13 bases between them. The CDR3 extends over 15 amino acids. Per the germline V gene, CDR1 is KGHSH and CDR2 is LQKENI. Here the CDR3 reads CASSPTGHGNSPLHF. In nucleotides, the CDR3 is TGTGCCAGCTCACCTACGGGTCATGGGAATTCACCCCTCCACTTT.

The chain couples TRBV28 to TRBJ1-5; TRBD1 aligns across 8 bases. The CDR3 runs 16 residues. V gave up 2 bases and J gave up 7 bases; unmatched junction bases: 10. Germline-derived CDR1 and CDR2 are MDHEN and SYDVKM. CDR3: CASSLVQGAPRQPQHF. The CDR3, as DNA: TGTGCCAGCAGTTTAGTGCAGGGGGCGCCCAGACAGCCCCAGCATTTT.

This clone showed up just a few times. The chain's CDR3 is CASSRSGVNEKLFF. CDR3 DNA: TGCGCCAGCAGCCGATCAGGGGTAAATGAAAAACTGTTTTTT. The V gene is TRBV4-1, the J gene TRBJ1-4; D may be TRBD1 (6 bases). Germline V lookup: CDR1 MGHRA, CDR2 YSYEKL. The CDR3 runs to 14 residues. V dropped 4 bases and J dropped 5 bases, with 11 bases sitting between them.

The chain combines TRBV2 with TRBJ2-5; 8 bases match TRBD2. The junction had 29 bases not matched to a gene; V was cut back by 8 bases and J by 6 bases. The CDR3 loop spans 20 amino acids. Germline-derived CDR1 and CDR2 are SNHLY and FYNNEI. CDR3 in DNA: TGTGCCAGCGGTCCCCTCCCGAATAGAGCGGGGGTTCGGGGGTTTAAGACCCAGTACTTC. This gives the protein CASGPLPNRAGVRGFKTQYF. The whole variable domain, filled in from reference TRBV2 and TRBJ2-5, reads EPEVTQTPSHQVTQMGQEVILRCVPISNHLYFYWYRQILGQKVEFLVSFYNNEISEKSEIFDDQFSVERPDGSNFTLKIRSTKLEDSAMYFCASGPLPNRAGVRGFKTQYFGPGTRLLVL.

The chain couples TRBV6-6 to TRBJ2-7; TRBD1 agrees at 10 bases. Germline loops: CDR1 MNHNY, CDR2 SVGAGI (reference sequence). The CDR3 spans 14 residues. J gave up 2 bases and V 8 bases, and 6 bases lay outside the gene matches. CDR3 sequence: CASRLGQGTYEQYF. For the CDR3, the DNA is TGTGCCAGCCGATTGGGACAGGGGACCTACGAGCAGTACTTC.

This sequence joins TRBV19 and TRBJ2-7; 9 bases map to TRBD2. V trimming: 2 bases; J trimming: 1 base; junction bases outside the gene matches: 6. This CDR3 is 16 amino acids long. Germline assignment: CDR1 LNHDA and CDR2 SQIVND (reference sequence). CDR3 residues: CASSITLAGPSYEQYF. CDR3 DNA sequence: TGTGCCAGTAGTATAACCCTAGCGGGGCCGTCCTACGAGCAGTACTTC.

This clone appeared a few times. The rearrangement uses TRBV28 and TRBJ2-7, with D maybe TRBD1 (5 bases). V was clipped by 5 bases and J by 2 bases, with 7 bases between them. The CDR3 totals 12 residues. Germline CDR1 and CDR2: MDHEN and SYDVKM. This chain's CDR3 is CASSEGAYEQYF. DNA of the CDR3: TGTGCCAGCAGTGAAGGGGCCTACGAGCAGTACTTC.

V gene TRBV29-1 combines with J gene TRBJ2-3, with TRBD2 identical over 9 bases. This CDR3 has 15 amino acids. Germline CDR1 SQVTM, CDR2 ANQGSEA. J lost 4 bases, V lost 1 base, and 6 bases had no gene match. CDR3 nucleotide sequence: TGCAGCGTTGAAGCTCTCGCGGGAGGGCCAGATACGCAGTATTTT. Protein product: CSVEALAGGPDTQYF.

This rearrangement joins TRBV25-1 to TRBJ1-2; D is ambiguous. Germline-derived CDR1 and CDR2 are MGHDK and SYGVNS. V dropped 3 bases and J dropped 4 bases, with 6 bases sitting between them. The CDR3 has 12 amino acids. The CDR3 reads CASSEAGYGYTF. The CDR3 DNA follows: TGTGCCAGCAGTGAGGCTGGCTATGGCTACACCTTC.

This clone was seen more than once but under ten times. A junction end diverges from the germline sequence, so it may reflect a read error. The rearrangement joins TRBV29-1 to TRBJ2-3; 7 bases map to TRBD1. The CDR3 is made up of 11 amino acids. Germline CDR1 reads SQVTM; CDR2 reads ANQGSEA. CDR3 DNA: TGCAGCGTTGGATTAGGGGGCGAGGACCTTTTT. Encoded protein: CSVGLGGEDLF.

This sequence joins TRBV6-6 and TRBJ1-1, with D hard to call. CDR3 length equals 15 residues. CDR1 is MNHNY, CDR2 SVGAGI, per germline (reference sequence). The V gene lost 6 bases and the J gene lost 2 bases, with 16 bases spanning the gap. CDR3 sequence reads: CASSPSRGDNTEAFF. CDR3 nucleotide sequence: TGTGCCAGCAGCCCATCTCGAGGTGACAACACTGAAGCTTTCTTT.

Comments on this clone: It is unclear where the CDR3 begins or ends on the DNA, so no DNA is shown, and the CDR3 is as TCRdb lists it. The V and J genes are TRBV4-1 and TRBJ1-2. Germline V CDR1 and CDR2: MGHRA, YSYEKL. Both ends counted, the CDR3 spans 14 residues. CDR3 region: CASSQDFRGYGYTF.

The sample holds a few counts of this clone. The rearrangement links TRBV7-2 to TRBJ2-1, with D tentatively TRBD2 (5 bases). The CDR3 is made up of 15 amino acids. Trimming shortened V by 3 bases and J by 0 bases, and 9 bases separated the two germline ends. In germline, CDR1 is SGHTA, CDR2 FQGNSA. CDR3 nucleotide sequence: TGTGCCAGCAGCTTTCAGCGGACCTCCTACAATGAGCAGTTCTTC. Translation gives CASSFQRTSYNEQFF. Full variable domain (outside the CDR3, taken from reference TRBV7-2 and TRBJ2-1): GAGVSQSPSNKVTEKGKDVELRCDPISGHTALYWYRQSLGQGLEFLIYFQGNSAPDKSGLPSDRFSAERTGGSVSTLTIQRTQQEDSAVYLCASSFQRTSYNEQFFGPGTRLTVL.

This clone was found many times. This chain joins TRBV7-9 and TRBJ1-2, with 7 bases identical to TRBD1. CDR1 is SEHNR, CDR2 FQNEAQ, per germline (reference sequence). The CDR3 covers 14 residues. With 5 bases clipped from V and 3 bases from J, the junction kept 6 bases outside the gene matches. Written as DNA, the CDR3 is TGTGCCAGCAGCCATCCAGACAGGGACTATGGCTACACCTTC. Translation: CASSHPDRDYGYTF.

This clone has only a few counts. This chain links TRBV30 with TRBJ2-3; 11 bases align to TRBD2. The V gene's germline CDR1 is GTSNPN and CDR2 SVGIG (reference sequence). The CDR3 covers 14 residues. J gave up 8 bases and V 0 bases, and 4 bases lay outside the gene matches. The CDR3 region is CAWSVSGGAGTQYF. For the CDR3, the DNA is TGTGCCTGGAGTGTTAGCGGGGGGGCTGGTACGCAGTATTTT.

Only a few counts were recorded for this clone. The gene calls are TRBV28 and TRBJ1-4, with unresolved D. The ends were cut back, 7 bases at V and 4 bases at J, with 10 bases in the middle. CDR3 length: 13 amino acids. Germline assignment: CDR1 MDHEN and CDR2 SYDVKM. CDR3 protein: CASNARVNEKLFF. In DNA, the CDR3 is TGTGCCAGCAACGCTCGAGTTAATGAAAAACTGTTTTTT.

This clone appeared a few times. The rearrangement joins TRBV9 to TRBJ2-1; TRBD1 matches at 7 bases. Germline CDR1 is SGDLS and CDR2 is YYNGEE. The V segment lost 4 bases and the J segment 2 bases; nucleotides outside the gene matches: 6. The CDR3 consists of 15 residues. Written as DNA, the CDR3 is TGTGCCAGCAGCCCTCGGGACAGCCCCTACAATGAGCAGTTCTTC. This sequence encodes CASSPRDSPYNEQFF.

This clone was counted only a few times. The V and J genes are TRBV18 and TRBJ2-7; 7 bases fit TRBD1. The V segment lost 3 bases and the J segment 2 bases; nucleotides outside the gene matches: 1. This CDR3 contains 13 residues. The germline V gene has CDR1 KGHSH and CDR2 LQKENI. The CDR3 bases are TGTGCCAGCTCACCGACAGGGACCTACGAGCAGTACTTC. Its protein is CASSPTGTYEQYF.

This clone was observed a few times. This rearrangement joins TRBV21-1 to TRBJ1-5. TRBV21-1 is an annotated pseudogene. The CDR3 spans 13 residues. For the CDR3, the DNA is TGTGCTGCTGAGTCCTACCGGAATCAGCCCCAGCATTTT. The encoded protein is CAAESYRNQPQHF.

V gene TRBV5-6 combines with J gene TRBJ1-5; D is unclear. The CDR3 length is 13 residues. Trimming took 0 bases from V and 6 from J, leaving 7 bases between them. CDR1 SGHDT and CDR2 YYEEEE come from the germline V gene. The CDR3 loop reads CASSLDAVQPQHF. DNA of the CDR3: TGTGCCAGCAGCTTGGATGCGGTTCAGCCCCAGCATTTT.

V and J are TRBV25-1 and TRBJ1-4, with 10 bases aligning to TRBD1. From germline, CDR1 is MGHDK and CDR2 SYGVNS. V shed 8 bases and J 12 bases; nucleotides not matched to a gene: 0. The length of the CDR3 is 10 residues. The CDR3 protein is CASGQGELFF. As DNA, the CDR3 is TGTGCCAGCGGACAGGGGGAACTGTTTTTT. The whole variable domain, remainder taken from reference TRBV25-1 and TRBJ1-4, is EADIYQTPRYLVIGTGKKITLECSQTMGHDKMYWYQQDPGMELHLIHYSYGVNSTEKGDLSSESTVSRIRTEHFPLTLESARPSHTSQYLCASGQGELFFGSGTQLSVL.

This sequence joins TRBV6-1 and TRBJ2-7, with 11 bases fitting TRBD2. The CDR3 contains 15 residues. The V gene's germline CDR1 is MNHNS and CDR2 SASEGT. Germline trimming cut 1 base from V and 4 bases from J; bases unmatched to any gene: 3. Written as DNA, the CDR3 is TGTGCCAGCAGTGAAGAGATAGCGGGAGGGTACGAGCAGTACTTC. It translates to CASSEEIAGGYEQYF.

J is TRBJ2-2 and V is TRBV27; 12 nucleotides agree with TRBD1. Trimming cost V 4 bases and J 0 bases; bases outside gene matches: 6. The CDR3 is made up of 18 amino acids. Germline CDR1 MNHEY, CDR2 SMNVEV (reference sequence). The CDR3 region has the DNA TGTGCCAGCAGTTCTACCGGGACAGGGGGCTCGAACACCGGGGAGCTGTTTTTT. It yields the protein CASSSTGTGGSNTGELFF.

The sample holds one count of this clone. Other DNA sequences in this specimen translate into the identical CDR3. V gene TRBV15 combines with J gene TRBJ2-5; 8 bases align to TRBD1. CDR1 and CDR2 from the germline V gene are LNHNV and YYDKDF (reference sequence). V shed 6 bases and J 1 base; nucleotides not matched to a gene: 7. The CDR3 runs to 15 residues. CDR3 residues: CATSPDRGSQETQYF. The CDR3 DNA is TGTGCCACCAGTCCAGACAGGGGAAGCCAAGAGACCCAGTACTTC.

This clone was counted only a few times. The chain recombines TRBV5-1 with TRBJ1-2; TRBD1 aligns across 10 bases. Germline V gene lookup returns CDR1 SGHRS and CDR2 YFSETQ. V lost 3 bases to trimming and J lost 5 bases; unmatched junction nucleotides: 7. The CDR3 is made up of 15 amino acids. The CDR3 reads CASSSRDRGGYGYTF. The CDR3 nucleotides read TGCGCCAGCAGCTCCCGGGACAGGGGAGGGTATGGCTACACCTTC.